Each of the 23 T cell receptor beta chains below was sequenced from the same sample in a study of T cell responses to AZD1222 COVID-19 vaccine (dated by TCRdb to the early 2020s). Libraries came from the immunoSEQ multiplex PCR assay. TCRdb took over this immuneACCESS table, retaining in-frame rearrangements with V and J assigned. Such tables are incomplete; in checked studies, under half of the missing clones stem from an unresolved V gene, and the remainder is unexplained. The sample table holds fewer than 150,000 clones, of which 88% were seen once. The biggest ten clones account for roughly 3.8% of the sample. Per the publication, the time point label means: about 28 days (+/-7) after the second vaccine dose. This material consisted of peripheral blood, taken 28 days after the second AZD1222 dose. Source of these receptors: an adult who received the AZD1222 COVID-19 vaccine.

A single count supports this clone. The chain is built from TRBV4-3 and TRBJ1-2; D is unclear. The CDR3 contains 16 residues. The germline V gene encodes CDR1 LGHNA and CDR2 YSLEER. Trimming removed 0 bases at V and 8 bases at J, with 19 bases between. As DNA, the CDR3 is TGCGCCAGCAGCCAAGATCAAACTGCCCCTATTCGGGGCTACACCTTC. Translation: CASSQDQTAPIRGYTF.

The chain is built from TRBV7-2 and TRBJ2-1, with 8 positions matching TRBD2. Per the germline V gene, CDR1 is SGHTA and CDR2 is FQGNSA. V shed 1 base and J 13 bases; nucleotides not matched to a gene: 9. CDR3 length: 14 residues. The chain's CDR3 is CASSLEGSGTYQFF. For the CDR3, the DNA is TGTGCCAGCAGCTTAGAAGGTAGCGGGACCTATCAGTTCTTC.

This clone was counted between two and nine times. J is TRBJ1-1 and V is TRBV5-1, with D perhaps matching TRBD1 (5 bases). With 0 bases removed from V and 4 bases from J, the gap between germline ends came to 7 bases. This CDR3 spans 13 amino acids. The germline V gene has CDR1 SGHRS and CDR2 YFSETQ. CDR3 sequence (DNA): TGCGCCAGCAGCTTGGGCGGGGGCACTGAAGCTTTCTTT. Protein product: CASSLGGGTEAFF.

This clone was found once. The CDR3 nucleotides are TGTGCCAGCAGTGGGTGGGGACTAGGGGCCTACAATGAGCAGTTCTTC. Its protein is CASSGWGLGAYNEQFF. The chain combines TRBV28 with TRBJ2-1; TRBD2 matches 8 bases. V was clipped by 5 bases and J by 2 bases; unmatched bases: 8. The CDR3 is 16 residues long. In germline, CDR1 is MDHEN, CDR2 SYDVKM.

J is TRBJ1-2 and V is TRBV7-3, with TRBD1 as a possible D gene (6 bases). Germline CDR1 reads SGHTA; CDR2 reads FQGTGA. V lost 5 bases and J lost 8, with 33 bases in between. The CDR3 spans 19 residues. The CDR3 loop reads CASSPIPGTLGAPRGGYTF. CDR3 bases: TGTGCCAGCAGCCCTATCCCAGGGACACTGGGGGCCCCTCGGGGGGGCTACACCTTC.

The genes are TRBV3-1 (or the pseudogene TRBV3-2) and TRBJ1-6; D is unclear. Trimming removed 0 bases at V and 5 bases at J, with 2 bases between. This CDR3 comprises 13 residues. Germline V CDR1 and CDR2: LGHDT, YNNKEL (reference sequence). CDR3 DNA sequence: TGTGCCAGCAGCCAAGACCATAATTCACCCCTCCACTTT. Its translation: CASSQDHNSPLHF.

V and J are TRBV4-1 and TRBJ2-7; D remains unclear. Per the germline V gene, CDR1 is MGHRA and CDR2 is YSYEKL. V lost 2 bases and J lost 3, with 5 bases in between. The CDR3 loop spans 12 amino acids. The CDR3 bases are TGCGCCAGCAGCCAATTCAACTACGAGCAGTACTTC. Amino acids: CASSQFNYEQYF.

CDR3 sequence (DNA): TGTGCCAGCAGTTTACCCTTACGGCGTGAGCAGTTCTTC. Its protein is CASSLPLRREQFF. The J gene is TRBJ2-1, the V gene TRBV28, with D uncertain. The CDR3 contains 13 residues. The germline V gene has CDR1 MDHEN and CDR2 SYDVKM. V was pared by 2 bases and J by 9 bases, with 11 bases between.

The chain carries TRBV7-3 and TRBJ2-3, with D possibly matching TRBD2 (6 bases). The CDR3 consists of 14 residues. The germline gives CDR1 SGHTA, CDR2 FQGTGA. Trimming left V 5 bases short and J 7 bases short, with 16 bases between. CDR3 sequence (DNA): TGTGCCAGCAGCCCCCGACTAGTTGGAAATACGCAGTATTTT. Translation gives CASSPRLVGNTQYF.

DNA of the CDR3: TGTGCCAGCAGTGGGGCTGGGGAAGCTTTCTTT. It encodes CASSGAGEAFF. This chain links TRBV2 with TRBJ1-1; D remains unclear. The CDR3 runs 11 residues. Germline V lookup: CDR1 SNHLY, CDR2 FYNNEI. The V and J ends lost 4 bases and 8 bases respectively, with 8 bases between them.

The chain combines TRBV25-1 with TRBJ1-4; D is ambiguous. V was trimmed by 3 bases and J by 0 bases, leaving 14 bases between them. The germline gives CDR1 MGHDK, CDR2 SYGVNS. The CDR3 has 17 residues. The CDR3 DNA sequence: TGTGCCAGCAGTGACCACTCCACAGACGCAACTAATGAAAAACTGTTTTTT. Protein: CASSDHSTDATNEKLFF.

This clone showed up just once. The chain recombines TRBV19 with TRBJ2-7; the match to TRBD1 covers 8 bases. Germline V CDR1 and CDR2: LNHDA, SQIVND (reference sequence). The CDR3 covers 15 residues. V dropped 4 bases and J dropped 4; count of bases not matched to a gene: 9. CDR3 DNA: TGTGCCAGTAGTAACCCCGGACAGGGCCGGTACGAGCAGTACTTC. It encodes CASSNPGQGRYEQYF.

The rearrangement joins TRBV5-6 to TRBJ2-7; D is unresolved. The CDR3 spans 14 residues. Trimming removed 1 base at V and 1 base at J, with 9 bases between. The germline CDR1 and CDR2 sequences are SGHDT and YYEEEE. CDR3 DNA: TGTGCCAGCAGCTTGCAGGTTCAGTCCTACGAGCAGTACTTC. Encoded protein: CASSLQVQSYEQYF.

The chain recombines TRBV19 with TRBJ2-5, with D unresolved. Germline CDR1 is LNHDA and CDR2 is SQIVND (reference sequence). Trimming pared 3 bases from V and 3 bases from J, leaving 11 bases between. The CDR3 is made up of 14 amino acids. The CDR3 DNA sequence: TGTGCCAGTAGTATCGCAGTGGGTAAAGAGACCCAGTACTTC. This gives the protein CASSIAVGKETQYF.

The chain couples TRBV5-1 to TRBJ2-7; 8 bases align to TRBD2. CDR3 length: 15 amino acids. Germline lookup yields CDR1 SGHRS and CDR2 YFSETQ. Trimming took 0 bases from V and 5 from J; bases not matched to a gene: 7. The CDR3 DNA sequence: TGCGCCAGCAGCTTGGATATCGGGAGGGCCCACGAGCAGTACTTC. Translation gives CASSLDIGRAHEQYF.

CDR3 sequence reads: CASSPPSGRQDTQYF. CDR3 sequence (DNA): TGTGCCAGCTCACCACCGTCCGGGAGGCAAGATACGCAGTATTTT. The chain employs TRBV18 and TRBJ2-3, with 7 positions matching TRBD2. Per germline, CDR1 KGHSH and CDR2 LQKENI. V lost 0 bases and J lost 5; bases outside the gene matches: 5. This CDR3 spans 15 amino acids.

The genes are TRBV4-2 and TRBJ2-3, with 7 bases aligning to TRBD2. This CDR3 has 16 residues. Trimming removed 3 bases from V and 2 bases from J; junction bases left unmatched: 8. Germline V gene data show CDR1 as LGHNA and CDR2 as YNFKEQ. The CDR3 loop reads CASSQGNSGPTDTQYF. The CDR3 DNA reads as TGTGCCAGCAGCCAGGGCAATAGCGGGCCCACAGATACGCAGTATTTT.

The chain uses TRBV7-6 and TRBJ2-5, with 8 bases identical to TRBD2. Germline CDR1 SGHVS, CDR2 FNYEAQ. This CDR3 spans 13 amino acids. V lost 0 bases and J lost 7; bases outside the gene matches: 1. CDR3 nucleotides: TGTGCCAGCAGCTTAGCGGCGGGAGGGACCCAGTACTTC. It translates to CASSLAAGGTQYF.

The chain combines TRBV27 with TRBJ2-1, with 7 nucleotides matching TRBD2. Germline V CDR1 and CDR2: MNHEY, SMNVEV (reference sequence). V was clipped by 1 base and J by 6 bases; unmatched bases: 3. This CDR3 spans 14 amino acids. The CDR3 region is CASSLWRERNEQFF. DNA for the CDR3: TGTGCCAGCAGTTTATGGCGGGAGCGCAATGAGCAGTTCTTC.

The rearrangement joins TRBV3-1 (or the pseudogene TRBV3-2) to TRBJ2-7, with D maybe TRBD2 (5 bases). Trimming removed 4 bases from V and 9 bases from J, with 19 bases in between. Germline loops: CDR1 LGHDT, CDR2 YNNKEL (reference sequence). CDR3 length: 14 residues. The CDR3 is CASSPLGEPTAQYF. CDR3 sequence (DNA): TGTGCCAGCAGCCCTCTCGGGGAACCAACGGCGCAGTACTTC.

The chain links TRBV4-1 to TRBJ1-1, with 8 bases matching TRBD1. CDR3 length equals 15 residues. Germline V gene data show CDR1 as MGHRA and CDR2 as YSYEKL. V shed 2 bases, J shed 2 bases, and the junction held 4 bases outside the gene matches. This CDR3 is CASSQWTGINTEAFF. CDR3 coding DNA: TGCGCCAGCAGCCAATGGACAGGGATTAACACTGAAGCTTTCTTT.

The chain carries TRBV4-1 and TRBJ2-3; 7 bases agree with TRBD1. V lost 0 bases to trimming and J lost 5 bases; unmatched junction nucleotides: 11. Per the germline V gene, CDR1 is MGHRA and CDR2 is YSYEKL. There are 17 residues in the CDR3. The CDR3 reads CASSQDRGQVYGDTQYF. CDR3 bases: TGCGCCAGCAGCCAAGATCGTGGACAGGTCTATGGAGATACGCAGTATTTT.

J is TRBJ1-1 and V is TRBV19; D gene uncertain. The length of the CDR3 is 15 residues. Germline CDR1 reads LNHDA; CDR2 reads SQIVND (reference sequence). Trimming cost V 3 bases and J 0 bases, with 11 bases left between them. Here the CDR3 reads CASSITYGMNTEAFF. In DNA, the CDR3 is TGTGCCAGTAGTATTACTTACGGAATGAACACTGAAGCTTTCTTT.